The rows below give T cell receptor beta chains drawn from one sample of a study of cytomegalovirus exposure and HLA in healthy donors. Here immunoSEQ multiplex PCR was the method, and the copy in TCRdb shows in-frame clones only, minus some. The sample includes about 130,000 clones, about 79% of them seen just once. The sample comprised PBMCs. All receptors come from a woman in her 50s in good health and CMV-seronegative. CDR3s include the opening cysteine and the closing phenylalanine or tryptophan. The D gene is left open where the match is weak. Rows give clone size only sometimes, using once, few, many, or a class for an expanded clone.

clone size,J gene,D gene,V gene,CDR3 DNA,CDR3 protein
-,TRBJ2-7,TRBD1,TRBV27,TGTGCCAGCCACCAAGGGGGACAGGGGGACTACGAGCAGTACTTC,CASHQGGQGDYEQYF
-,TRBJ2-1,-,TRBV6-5,TGTGCCAGCAGCTTCCTGAGCTCCTACAATGAGCAGTTCTTC,CASSFLSSYNEQFF
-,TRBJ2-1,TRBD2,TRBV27,TGTGCCAGCACCCCGGGACTAGCGGGACCAGGCTCCTACAATGAGCAGTTCTTC,CASTPGLAGPGSYNEQFF
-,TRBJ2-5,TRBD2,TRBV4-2,TGTGCCAGCAGCCTCGGAGCGGGGGGACAAGAGACCCAGTACTTC,CASSLGAGGQETQYF
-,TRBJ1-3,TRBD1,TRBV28,TGTGCCAGCAGTTCCGGGACAGGGGATTTGGTTTTT,CASSSGTGDLVF
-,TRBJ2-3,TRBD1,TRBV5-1,TGCGCCAGCAGCTTGGGGGGACAGGGGGACTCAGATACGCAGTATTTT,CASSLGGQGDSDTQYF
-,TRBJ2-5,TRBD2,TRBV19,TGTGCCGCAGGGGGGCTAGCGGGAGCGGGCCAAGAGACCCAGTACTTC,CAAGGLAGAGQETQYF
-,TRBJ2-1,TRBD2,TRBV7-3,TGTGCCAGCAGCTTAACTAGCGGGAGTGGCAATGAGCAGTTCTTC,CASSLTSGSGNEQFF
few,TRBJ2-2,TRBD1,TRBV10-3,TGTGCCATCGAGCCGGGACAGGGGTCCGGGGAGCTGTTTTTT,CAIEPGQGSGELFF
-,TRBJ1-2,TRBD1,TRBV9,TGTGCCAGCAGCAACCCCCGGGACAGGGGTACGTATGGCTACACCTTC,CASSNPRDRGTYGYTF
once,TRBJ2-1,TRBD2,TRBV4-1,TGCGCCAGCAGCGCTAGCGGTCTTTACAATGAGCAGTTCTTC,CASSASGLYNEQFF
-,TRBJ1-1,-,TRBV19,TGTGCCAGTAGTAGCCGACAATCTGAAGCTTTCTTT,CASSSRQSEAFF
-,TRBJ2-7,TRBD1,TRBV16,TGTGCCAGCAGCCAACGACAGGGGGTCTACGAGCAGTACTTC,CASSQRQGVYEQYF